This passage covers 22 T cell receptor beta chains from one sample sequenced in a study of metastatic and nonmetastatic thyroid tumors. TCRdb re-analyzed the PCR reads through MiXCR. The table shows about 21,000 clones, with 28% occurring only once. No treatment had been given to any patient before thyroid surgery. The specimen was tumor tissue. The receptors here all came from a male donor with papillary thyroid cancer or a benign thyroid nodule (not recorded which). Some clones in this sample may be carry-over from other donors' samples.

The chain combines TRBV30 with TRBJ1-5; no clear D gene. CDR3 length: 15 residues. Trimming stripped 1 base from V and 1 base from J, with 11 bases between. CDR1 is GTSNPN and CDR2 is SVGIG in the germline V gene (reference sequence). The CDR3, as DNA: TGTGCCTGGAGTGCGAGCGTCGTGAGCAATCAGCCCCAGCATTTT. This encodes CAWSASVVSNQPQHF.

V is TRBV20-1 and J is TRBJ2-3; TRBD1 matches 7 bases. Germline CDR1 reads DFQATT; CDR2 reads SNEGSKA (reference sequence). The CDR3 spans 14 residues. J gave up 4 bases and V 7 bases, and 11 bases lay outside the gene matches. CDR3 DNA: TGCAGTGTAAGCAGGGGGTTAGGGGCAGATACGCAGTATTTT. Protein product: CSVSRGLGADTQYF.

This clone was counted between two and nine times. The chain is built from TRBV6-1 and TRBJ1-4; a weak D match, TRBD1 (5 bases). Germline CDR1 MNHNS, CDR2 SASEGT. The length of the CDR3 is 14 residues. V lost 5 bases and J 5 bases, leaving 12 bases between the germline ends. The DNA for the CDR3 is TGTGCCAGCAGTTCCGGGACCCCCAATGAAAAACTGTTTTTT. Translation gives CASSSGTPNEKLFF.

This clone is medium-sized in the sample. This sequence joins TRBV12-3 or TRBV12-4 and TRBJ1-1; 8 bases map to TRBD1. V was clipped by 4 bases and J by 4 bases; unmatched bases: 5. The CDR3 contains 14 residues. CDR3: CASSSGGAGTEAFF. The CDR3 coding sequence is TGTGCCAGCAGTTCAGGGGGCGCGGGCACTGAAGCTTTCTTT.

The sample holds many counts of this clone. J is TRBJ2-7 and V is TRBV2; D may be TRBD1 (5 bases). The V gene's germline CDR1 is SNHLY and CDR2 FYNNEI. This CDR3 contains 12 residues. V was clipped by 4 bases and J by 2 bases, with 6 bases between them. In nucleotides, the CDR3 is TGTGCCAGCAGTGCACAGGCCTACGAGCAGTACTTC. Its translation: CASSAQAYEQYF.

This clone is judged medium-sized. The chain recombines TRBV5-1 with TRBJ2-7, with 14 positions matching TRBD2. The CDR3 loop spans 14 amino acids. With 5 bases clipped from V and 3 bases from J, the junction kept 1 base outside the gene matches. Germline V gene sequence: CDR1 SGHRS, CDR2 YFSETQ. The CDR3 coding sequence is TGCGCCAGCAGGGGACTAGCGGGAGACTACGAGCAGTACTTC. Translating it yields CASRGLAGDYEQYF.

Judged by abundance, this clone is medium-sized (0.01 to 0.1%). Other DNA sequences in the same sample also yield this CDR3. The rearrangement uses TRBV12-3 or TRBV12-4 and TRBJ1-5, with 8 bases lining up with TRBD1. With 7 bases clipped from V and 1 base from J, the junction kept 6 bases outside the gene matches. CDR3 length equals 15 residues. Here the CDR3 reads CASNVGQASNQPQHF. In nucleotides, the CDR3 is TGTGCCAGCAACGTGGGACAGGCCAGCAATCAGCCCCAGCATTTT.

In this sample, this clone turned up a few times. V usage is TRBV6-1 and J usage is TRBJ2-7, with unresolved D. The CDR3 spans 11 residues. From germline, CDR1 is MNHNS and CDR2 SASEGT. V shed 6 bases and J shed 0 bases, with 3 bases lying between them. In DNA form, the CDR3 reads TGTGCCAGCAGCCACTCCTACGAGCAGTACTTC. This gives the protein CASSHSYEQYF.

This clone is classed as medium-sized. Different DNA sequences within this sample yield the same CDR3. This chain's CDR3 is CASSLEPGTGELFF. For the CDR3, the DNA is TGTGCCAGCAGCTTAGAACCGGGAACCGGGGAGCTGTTTTTT. The chain couples TRBV11-2 to TRBJ2-2; D is possibly TRBD2 (5 bases). Per the germline V gene, CDR1 is SGHAT and CDR2 is FQNNGV. This CDR3 contains 14 residues. The V and J ends lost 0 bases and 5 bases respectively, with 7 bases between them. Filled out from reference TRBV11-2 and TRBJ2-2, the complete variable domain reads EAGVAQSPRYKIIEKRQSVAFWCNPISGHATLYWYQQILGQGPKLLIQFQNNGVVDDSQLPKDRFSAERLKGVDSTLKIQPAKLEDSAVYLCASSLEPGTGELFFGEGSRLTVL.

Relative to its sample, this clone is medium-sized. The rearrangement joins TRBV6-1 to TRBJ2-7; 14 positions match TRBD2. The CDR3 spans 17 residues. Germline V lookup: CDR1 MNHNS, CDR2 SASEGT. Losses at the gene ends were 3 bases for V and 3 bases for J; bases not matched to a gene: 7. The CDR3 bases are TGTGCCAGCAGTGACGGGACTAGCGGGAGAGCGGGCTACGAGCAGTACTTC. This codes for CASSDGTSGRAGYEQYF.

The genes are TRBV6-1 and TRBJ1-2; the match to TRBD1 covers 10 bases. Germline loops: CDR1 MNHNS, CDR2 SASEGT. V gave up 6 bases and J gave up 8 bases; unmatched junction bases: 6. The CDR3 is made up of 13 amino acids. In DNA, the CDR3 is TGTGCCAGCAGATTGGGACAGGGGCAAGGCTACACCTTC. This translates into CASRLGQGQGYTF.

This clone is classed as medium-sized. This chain uses TRBV7-2 with TRBJ2-7, with D possibly being TRBD2 (7 bases). This CDR3 is built from 14 residues. The V end was cut by 4 bases, the J end by 3 bases, with 13 bases between. Germline V gene lookup returns CDR1 SGHTA and CDR2 FQGNSA. For the CDR3, the DNA is TGTGCCAGCAGCTCGGGGGGCCATGGCTACGAGCAGTACTTC. This sequence encodes CASSSGGHGYEQYF.

This clone was seen a handful of times. V is TRBV27 and J is TRBJ2-7; D call uncertain. The germline V gene encodes CDR1 MNHEY and CDR2 SMNVEV (reference sequence). Trimming took 0 bases from V and 2 from J, leaving 8 bases between them. The CDR3 runs to 14 residues. The chain's CDR3 is CASSLSSATYEQYF. The CDR3 DNA follows: TGTGCCAGCAGTTTATCGTCAGCGACCTACGAGCAGTACTTC.

The chain joins TRBV11-1 to TRBJ2-1, with D perhaps TRBD2 (5 bases). This CDR3 comprises 14 residues. The V gene lost 5 bases and the J gene lost 4 bases, with 12 bases spanning the gap. The germline V gene encodes CDR1 SGHAT and CDR2 FQDESV (reference sequence). DNA for the CDR3: TGTGCCAGCAGCCCGCGGCGGGCGTACAATGAGCAGTTCTTC. It translates to CASSPRRAYNEQFF.

This clone was seen at least ten times. The rearrangement links TRBV20-1 to TRBJ1-5; 9 bases align to TRBD1. This CDR3 has 14 amino acids. Germline V lookup: CDR1 DFQATT, CDR2 SNEGSKA (reference sequence). V dropped 2 bases and J dropped 5; count of bases not matched to a gene: 4. CDR3 nucleotide sequence: TGCAGTGCTAGACGGGGACAGGGATATCAGCCCCAGCATTTT. Translation: CSARRGQGYQPQHF.

This clone was picked up a small number of times. The CDR3 DNA reads as TGCGCCAGCAGCAGAGTGGGACAGGGGGACGAGCAGTACTTC. Protein product: CASSRVGQGDEQYF. The J gene is TRBJ2-7, the V gene TRBV5-1; 11 bases map to TRBD1. There are 14 residues in the CDR3. V was pared by 4 bases and J by 5 bases, with 5 bases of the junction left unmatched. Germline CDR1 is SGHRS and CDR2 is YFSETQ. Using reference TRBV5-1 and TRBJ2-7 for the parts outside the CDR3, the full variable domain is KAGVTQTPRYLIKTRGQQVTLSCSPISGHRSVSWYQQTPGQGLQFLFEYFSETQRNKGNFPGRFSGRQFSNSRSEMNVSTLELGDSALYLCASSRVGQGDEQYFGPGTRLTVT.

This clone was counted only a few times. The CDR3 nucleotides are TGTGCCAGCAGTACCACAGAGAATTCCTACAATGAGCAGTTCTTC. Amino acids: CASSTTENSYNEQFF. V gene TRBV27 combines with J gene TRBJ2-1; no definite D call. Germline CDR1 and CDR2: MNHEY and SMNVEV (reference sequence). This CDR3 comprises 15 residues. The V and J ends lost 5 bases and 1 base respectively, with 12 bases between them.

This clone was counted many times. J is TRBJ2-1 and V is TRBV28; D remains ambiguous. V was trimmed by 5 bases and J by 4 bases, leaving 15 bases between them. This CDR3 has 15 amino acids. Germline V gene lookup returns CDR1 MDHEN and CDR2 SYDVKM. This CDR3 reads CASSNAPTRYNEQFF. CDR3 DNA sequence: TGTGCCAGCAGTAACGCCCCTACGCGGTACAATGAGCAGTTCTTC.

The chain has TRBV19 and TRBJ2-7, with TRBD2 matching 10 bases. CDR1 and CDR2 (germline): LNHDA, SQIVND (reference sequence). The CDR3 length is 16 residues. Germline trimming cut 1 base from V and 3 bases from J; bases unmatched to any gene: 6. CDR3 bases: TGTGCCAGTAGTATAGGACTAGCGGGCGCCTTCTACGAGCAGTACTTC. This gives the protein CASSIGLAGAFYEQYF. Filled out from reference TRBV19 and TRBJ2-7, the complete variable domain reads DGGITQSPKYLFRKEGQNVTLSCEQNLNHDAMYWYRQDPGQGLRLIYYSQIVNDFQKGDIAEGYSVSREKKESFPLTVTSAQKNPTAFYLCASSIGLAGAFYEQYFGPGTRLTVT.

In this sample, this clone turned up a few times. This chain connects TRBV6-6 to TRBJ1-3; no firm D call. Trimming left V 4 bases short and J 0 bases short, with 7 bases between. The CDR3 has 14 amino acids. Germline CDR1 is MNHNY and CDR2 is SVGAGI (reference sequence). The CDR3 loop is CASSSLGSGNTIYF. The CDR3 DNA is TGTGCCAGCAGTTCCTTGGGCTCTGGAAACACCATATATTTT.

The chain is built from TRBV2 and TRBJ2-2; D not certain. The germline V gene encodes CDR1 SNHLY and CDR2 FYNNEI. V lost 7 bases, J lost 4 bases, and 16 bases lay in between. CDR3 length: 15 residues. CDR3 sequence: CASNLRNPITGELFF. CDR3 DNA: TGTGCCAGCAATCTCCGAAATCCGATCACCGGGGAGCTGTTTTTT.

V and J are TRBV20-1 and TRBJ1-6, with D tentatively TRBD1 (5 bases). The germline V and J ends were trimmed by 1 base and 7 bases, with 14 bases remaining between them. Germline V gene lookup returns CDR1 DFQATT and CDR2 SNEGSKA (reference sequence). The CDR3 is 15 amino acids. CDR3 in DNA: TGCAGTGCTAGAGCTGCAGGGTGGGGAAATTCACCCCTCCACTTT. Translating it yields CSARAAGWGNSPLHF.